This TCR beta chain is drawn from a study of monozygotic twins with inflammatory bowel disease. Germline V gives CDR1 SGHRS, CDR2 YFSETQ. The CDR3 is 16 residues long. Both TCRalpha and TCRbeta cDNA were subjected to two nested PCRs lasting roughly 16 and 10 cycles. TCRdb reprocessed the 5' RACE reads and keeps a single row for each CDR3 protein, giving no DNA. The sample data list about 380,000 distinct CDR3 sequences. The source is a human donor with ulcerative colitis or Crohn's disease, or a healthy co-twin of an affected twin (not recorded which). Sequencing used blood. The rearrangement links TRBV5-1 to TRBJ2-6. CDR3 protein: CASSSDLISGANVLTF.